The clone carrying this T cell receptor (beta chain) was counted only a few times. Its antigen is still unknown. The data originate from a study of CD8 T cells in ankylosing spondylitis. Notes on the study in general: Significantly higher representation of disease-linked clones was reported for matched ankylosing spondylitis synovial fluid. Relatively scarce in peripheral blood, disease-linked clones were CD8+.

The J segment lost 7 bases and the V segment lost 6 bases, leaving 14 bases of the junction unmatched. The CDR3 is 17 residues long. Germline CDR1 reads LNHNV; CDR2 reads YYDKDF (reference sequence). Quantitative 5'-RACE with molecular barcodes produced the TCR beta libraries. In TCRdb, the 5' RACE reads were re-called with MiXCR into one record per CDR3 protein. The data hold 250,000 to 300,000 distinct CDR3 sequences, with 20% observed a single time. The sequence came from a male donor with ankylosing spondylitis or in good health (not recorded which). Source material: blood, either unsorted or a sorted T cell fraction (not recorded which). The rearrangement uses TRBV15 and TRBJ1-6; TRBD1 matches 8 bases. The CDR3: CATSGYGQGAPNSPLHF. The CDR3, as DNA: TGTGCCACCAGTGGTTACGGACAGGGCGCACCAAATTCACCCCTCCACTTT.